This T cell receptor beta chain was documented in a study of monozygotic twins with inflammatory bowel disease (dated by TCRdb to the late 2010s). The study in broad terms: The complete study included around 30 monozygotic twin pairs: 19 IBD-discordant Danish pairs and nine German pairs, of which four were IBD-concordant and five were IBD-discordant. The search for disease-associated traits relied mainly on comparing IBD patients with their genetically identical healthy co-twins within discordant pairs. Each individual had, on average, about 151 000 unique TCRalpha sequences and 181 000 unique TCRbeta sequences available for analysis. The paper's findings and limits, for the study overall: Because patients received different immunosuppressive treatments, the repertoires may have picked up extra background noise and variability between individuals. Different T cell subtypes could not be distinguished in the analysis. Compared with healthy twins, IBD patients had fewer clonotypes in common with other individuals, a difference most pronounced in patients showing signs of disease activity. No single strong signal or clonotype linked to IBD turned up in the results, so the idea that one exists was not supported. Measured by the inverse Simpson index, TCRbeta repertoire diversity was lower in IBD patients than in their healthy co-twins. No difference in repertoire similarity was observed between concordant and discordant twins, possibly owing to limited statistical power.

From each donor, a roughly 2.5 ml peripheral blood sample was collected into PAXgene tubes and stored at -80 degrees C. Without T cell sorting, total RNA was isolated from whole blood using the PAXgene blood miRNA kit on an automated QIAcube. Peripheral blood from monozygotic twin pairs concordant or discordant for inflammatory bowel disease was subjected to deep TCRalpha and TCRbeta repertoire profiling with unique molecular barcoding. Smoking habits were recorded for all twin pairs, and each individual was classified as a current, former or never smoker. As for this clonotype: The clone's antigen remains unknown.

The library was obtained by 5' RACE. For each TCR library, approximately 4,000 ng of total RNA was used. cDNA was synthesized with SMARTScribe reverse transcriptase in eight separate reactions per sample. During cDNA synthesis, template switching introduced unique molecular identifiers that contained a 6-nucleotide sample barcode. Two nested PCRs of about 16 and 10 cycles amplified the TCRalpha and TCRbeta cDNA, and bead purification followed each PCR. Before amplification, the cDNA was both treated with uracil DNA-glycosylase and purified with the QIAquick PCR purification kit. In the second PCR, Illumina TruSeq-compatible adapters and sample-specific barcodes were added. TapeStation and Qubit were used to check library quality and concentration, and approximately 5.4 ng of each library was pooled. Sequencing of pooled libraries was carried out on an Illumina HiSeq2500 single-index Rapid Run using 2 x 100 bp reads and custom sequencing primers. As for the original processing: PCR and sequencing errors were corrected by UMI-based consensus assembly using MiGEC version 1.2.6. MiXCR version 2.1.1 was used for V(D)J alignment, clonotype assembly and CDR3 extraction. To normalise gene usage, clonotype sharing and MAIT/NKT TCR abundance, the top 1000, 10 000 and 20 000 clonotypes in each sample were analysed. After downsampling to 27 000 UMIs, diversity was calculated as the inverse Simpson index using the vegan R package. Paired Mann-Whitney U tests were applied to discordant twin pairs, and Benjamini-Hochberg correction was used for multiple testing. TCRdb reprocessed the reads, and each CDR3 protein sequence is entered once, without DNA. The V and J calls, along with clone size, are taken from TCRdb and not from the paper's own processing. In this sample's table one finds 300,000 to 400,000 distinct CDR3 sequences. The biggest ten clones account for approximately 2% of the sample.

According to the germline V gene, CDR1 reads SGHRS and CDR2 reads YFSETQ. The CDR3 numbers 14 residues from cysteine through phenylalanine. DNA is not on record. The chain uses TRBV5-1 and TRBJ2-1; TCRdb lists TRBD1, though no DNA is available to test this call. The sequenced sample consisted of blood. The sequence was obtained from a human donor with ulcerative colitis or Crohn's disease, or a healthy co-twin of an affected twin (not recorded which). CDR3 reads: CASSLVPNQNEQFF. Reference TRBV5-1 and TRBJ2-1 proteins supply the regions before and after the CDR3; the full variable domain is: KAGVTQTPRYLIKTRGQQVTLSCSPISGHRSVSWYQQTPGQGLQFLFEYFSETQRNKGNFPGRFSGRQFSNSRSEMNVSTLELGDSALYLCASSLVPNQNEQFFGPGTRLTVL.